This TCR beta chain was sequenced for a study of beta chain features in type 1 diabetes. General study findings and limits: PCR might pick shorter templates more often, in the same way for patients and controls. In comparison with healthy donors, patients had naive, central memory and Treg TCRB repertoires that appeared more similar. In all four CD4+ subsets, TCRB CDR3 length was significantly, moderately reduced in type 1 diabetes.

Remarks on this clone: No antigen is known for it.

Germline-derived CDR1 and CDR2 are GTSNPN and SVGIG (reference sequence). Trimming took off 3 bases at V and 0 bases at J, with 15 bases between the two ends. The CDR3 extends over 16 amino acids. The entirety of the isolated RNA underwent reverse transcription, so expressed TCRB transcripts were sequenced. Naive, central memory and regulatory T cell samples produced a mean of roughly 3.8 million reads. Sequenced by immunoSEQ multiplex PCR; TCRdb stores in-frame clones only, minus some. The sample records hundreds of thousands of clones, over 12% being singletons. The sample comprised naive CD4+ T cells from blood. The V call is TRBV30, the J call TRBJ1-3, with no clear D. This receptor was identified in a man between 18 and 35 years old with type 1 diabetes. Written as DNA, the CDR3 is TGTGCCTGGAGCCGGAGCCTAACCCCCTCTGGAAACACCATATATTTT. Its translation: CAWSRSLTPSGNTIYF.